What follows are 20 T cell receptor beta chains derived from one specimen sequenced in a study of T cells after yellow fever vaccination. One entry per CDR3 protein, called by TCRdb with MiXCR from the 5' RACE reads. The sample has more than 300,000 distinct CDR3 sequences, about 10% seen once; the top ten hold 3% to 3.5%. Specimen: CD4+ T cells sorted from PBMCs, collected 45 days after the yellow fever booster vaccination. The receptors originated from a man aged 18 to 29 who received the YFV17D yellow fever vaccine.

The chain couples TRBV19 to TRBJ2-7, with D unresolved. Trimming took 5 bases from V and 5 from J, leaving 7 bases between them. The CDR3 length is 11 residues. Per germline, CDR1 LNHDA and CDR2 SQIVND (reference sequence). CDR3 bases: TGTGCCAGTAGTCCGGGCGACGAGCAGTACTTC. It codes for CASSPGDEQYF.

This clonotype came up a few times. CDR3 in DNA: TGTGCCAGCAGCTTAGCCCCCCGCGGGGGGGCGTACAATGAGCAGTTCTTC. Its protein is CASSLAPRGGAYNEQFF. The chain is built from TRBV11-2 and TRBJ2-1; 9 bases line up with TRBD2. The V and J ends lost 1 base and 4 bases, in that order; junction bases with no gene match: 8. The CDR3 consists of 17 residues. CDR1 SGHAT and CDR2 FQNNGV come from the germline V gene.

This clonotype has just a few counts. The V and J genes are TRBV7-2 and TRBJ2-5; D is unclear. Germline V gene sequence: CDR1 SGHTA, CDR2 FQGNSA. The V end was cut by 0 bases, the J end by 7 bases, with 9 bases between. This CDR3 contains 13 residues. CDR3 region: CASSLAIDRTQYF. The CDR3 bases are TGTGCCAGCAGCTTAGCGATTGATCGGACCCAGTACTTC.

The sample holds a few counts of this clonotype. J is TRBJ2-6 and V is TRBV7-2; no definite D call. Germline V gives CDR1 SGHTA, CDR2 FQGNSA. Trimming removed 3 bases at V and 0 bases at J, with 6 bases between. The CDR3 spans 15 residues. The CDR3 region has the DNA TGTGCCAGCAGCTTTTTCTCCTCTGGGGCCAACGTCCTGACTTTC. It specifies CASSFFSSGANVLTF.

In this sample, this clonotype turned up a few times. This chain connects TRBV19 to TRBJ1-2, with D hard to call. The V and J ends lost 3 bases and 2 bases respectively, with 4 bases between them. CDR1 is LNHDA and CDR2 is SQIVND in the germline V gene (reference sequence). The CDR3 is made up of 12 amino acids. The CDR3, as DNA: TGTGCCAGTAGTATGGCAAACTATGGCTACACCTTC. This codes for CASSMANYGYTF.

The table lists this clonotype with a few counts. The CDR3 nucleotides read TGCAGCGTTGATGTTTCAGACACAGATACGCAGTATTTT. It yields the protein CSVDVSDTDTQYF. This chain connects TRBV29-1 to TRBJ2-3; D is ambiguous. Germline CDR1 is SQVTM and CDR2 is ANQGSEA. This CDR3 spans 13 amino acids. Trimming shortened V by 3 bases and J by 2 bases, and 9 bases separated the two germline ends.

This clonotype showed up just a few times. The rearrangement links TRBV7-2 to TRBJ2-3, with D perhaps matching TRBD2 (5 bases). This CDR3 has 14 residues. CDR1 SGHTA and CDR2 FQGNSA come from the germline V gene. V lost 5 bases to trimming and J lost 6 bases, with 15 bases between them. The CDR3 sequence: CASSPRAGGDTQYF. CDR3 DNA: TGTGCCAGCAGCCCCCGGGCGGGCGGGGATACGCAGTATTTT.

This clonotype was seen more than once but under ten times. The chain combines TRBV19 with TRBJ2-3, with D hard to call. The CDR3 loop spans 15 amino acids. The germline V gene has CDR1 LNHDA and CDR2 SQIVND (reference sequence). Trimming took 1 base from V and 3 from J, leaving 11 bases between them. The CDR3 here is CASSIGGSATDTQYF. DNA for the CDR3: TGTGCCAGTAGTATAGGAGGTAGTGCGACAGATACGCAGTATTTT.

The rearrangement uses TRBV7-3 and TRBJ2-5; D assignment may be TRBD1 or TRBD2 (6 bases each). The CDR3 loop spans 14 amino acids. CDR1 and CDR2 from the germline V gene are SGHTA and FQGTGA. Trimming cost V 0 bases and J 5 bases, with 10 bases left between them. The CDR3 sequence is CASSLTQGRETQYF. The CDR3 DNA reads TGTGCCAGCAGCTTAACCCAGGGGAGGGAGACCCAGTACTTC.

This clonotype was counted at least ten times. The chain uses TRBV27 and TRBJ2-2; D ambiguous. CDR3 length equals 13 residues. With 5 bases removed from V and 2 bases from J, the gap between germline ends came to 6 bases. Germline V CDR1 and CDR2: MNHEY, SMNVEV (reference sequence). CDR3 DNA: TGTGCCAGCAGTCCCGTTAACACCGGGGAGCTGTTTTTT. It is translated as CASSPVNTGELFF.

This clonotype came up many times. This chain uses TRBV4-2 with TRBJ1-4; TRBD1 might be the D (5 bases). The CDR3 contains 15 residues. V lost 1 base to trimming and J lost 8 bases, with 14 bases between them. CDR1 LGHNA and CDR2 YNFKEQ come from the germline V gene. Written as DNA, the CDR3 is TGTGCCAGCAGCCAAGGTTTGCGGGGCACAGAAAAACTGTTTTTT. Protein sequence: CASSQGLRGTEKLFF.

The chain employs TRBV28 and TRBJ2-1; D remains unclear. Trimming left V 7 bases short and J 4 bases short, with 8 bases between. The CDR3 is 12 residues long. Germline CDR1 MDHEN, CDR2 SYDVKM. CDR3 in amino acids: CASTSEYNEQFF. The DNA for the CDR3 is TGTGCCAGCACCTCCGAATACAATGAGCAGTTCTTC.

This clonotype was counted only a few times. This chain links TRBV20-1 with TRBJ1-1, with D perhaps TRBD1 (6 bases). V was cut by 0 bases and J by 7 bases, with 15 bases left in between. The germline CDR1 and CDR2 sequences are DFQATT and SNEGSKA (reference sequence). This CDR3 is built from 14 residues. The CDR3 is CSARDRRGPFEAFF. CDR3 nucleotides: TGCAGTGCTAGAGATAGGCGGGGGCCCTTTGAAGCTTTCTTT.

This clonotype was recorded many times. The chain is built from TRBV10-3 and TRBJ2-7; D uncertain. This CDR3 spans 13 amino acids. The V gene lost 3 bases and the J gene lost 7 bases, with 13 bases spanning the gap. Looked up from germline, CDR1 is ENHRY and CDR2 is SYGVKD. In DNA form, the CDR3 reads TGTGCCATCAGTGAATGGGCCTTTAGGGAGCAGTACTTC. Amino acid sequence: CAISEWAFREQYF.

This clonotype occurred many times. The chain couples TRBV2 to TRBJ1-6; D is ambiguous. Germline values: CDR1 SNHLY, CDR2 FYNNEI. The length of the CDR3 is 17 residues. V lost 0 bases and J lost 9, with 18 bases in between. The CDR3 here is CASSEASGPLNSSPLHF. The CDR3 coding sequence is TGTGCCAGCAGTGAAGCTTCCGGACCTCTAAACAGTTCACCCCTCCACTTT.

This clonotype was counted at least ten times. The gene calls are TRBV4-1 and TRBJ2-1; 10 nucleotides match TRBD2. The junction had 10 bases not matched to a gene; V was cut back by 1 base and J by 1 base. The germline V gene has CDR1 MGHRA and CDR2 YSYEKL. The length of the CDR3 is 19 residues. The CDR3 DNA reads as TGCGCCAGCAGCCAAGTGGGCCTAGCGGGGGCTTGGTCCTACAATGAGCAGTTCTTC. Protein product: CASSQVGLAGAWSYNEQFF.

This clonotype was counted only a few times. This CDR3 is CSVRWDTDTQYF. The CDR3 DNA is TGCAGCGTTAGGTGGGACACAGATACGCAGTATTTT. The V and J genes are TRBV29-1 and TRBJ2-3, with D unresolved. The germline V gene has CDR1 SQVTM and CDR2 ANQGSEA. With 5 bases removed from V and 2 bases from J, the gap between germline ends came to 8 bases. The CDR3 extends over 12 amino acids.

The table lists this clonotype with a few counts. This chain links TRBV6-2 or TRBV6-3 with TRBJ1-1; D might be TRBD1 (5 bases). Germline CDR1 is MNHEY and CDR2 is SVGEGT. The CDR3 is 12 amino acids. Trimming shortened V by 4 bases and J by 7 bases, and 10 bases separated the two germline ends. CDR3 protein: CASSSAGYEAFF. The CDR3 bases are TGTGCCAGCAGTTCGGCAGGGTATGAAGCTTTCTTT.

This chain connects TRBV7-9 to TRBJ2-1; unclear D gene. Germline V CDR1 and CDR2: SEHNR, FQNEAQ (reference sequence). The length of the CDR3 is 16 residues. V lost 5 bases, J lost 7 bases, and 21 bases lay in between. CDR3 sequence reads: CASSPGPKHGGNEQFF. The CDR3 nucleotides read TGTGCCAGCAGCCCAGGTCCGAAACACGGTGGGAATGAGCAGTTCTTC.

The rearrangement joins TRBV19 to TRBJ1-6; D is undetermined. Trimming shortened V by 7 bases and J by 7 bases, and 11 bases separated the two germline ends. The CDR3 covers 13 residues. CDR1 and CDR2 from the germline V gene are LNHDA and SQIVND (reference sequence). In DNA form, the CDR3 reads TGTGCCAGTATGGGCAGATCAAATTCACCCCTCCACTTT. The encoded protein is CASMGRSNSPLHF.